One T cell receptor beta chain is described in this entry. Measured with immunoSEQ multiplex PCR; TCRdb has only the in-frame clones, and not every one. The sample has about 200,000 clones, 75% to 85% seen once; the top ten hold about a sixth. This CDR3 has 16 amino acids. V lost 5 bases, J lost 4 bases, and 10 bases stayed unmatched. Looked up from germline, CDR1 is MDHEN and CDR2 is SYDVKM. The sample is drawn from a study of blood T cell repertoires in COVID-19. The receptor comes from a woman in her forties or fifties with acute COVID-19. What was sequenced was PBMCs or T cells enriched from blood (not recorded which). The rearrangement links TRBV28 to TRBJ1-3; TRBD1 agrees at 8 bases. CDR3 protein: CASSLRTGRTGNTIYF. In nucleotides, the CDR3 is TGTGCCAGCAGTCTACGGACAGGGCGAACGGGAAACACCATATATTTT. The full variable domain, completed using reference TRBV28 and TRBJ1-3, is DVKVTQSSRYLVKRTGEKVFLECVQDMDHENMFWYRQDPGLGLRLIYFSYDVKMKEKGDIPEGYSVSREKKERFSLILESASTNQTSMYLCASSLRTGRTGNTIYFGEGSWLTVV.